The 30 T cell receptor beta chains reported below all come from one sample, sequenced in a study of CD4 T cells in relation to SARS-CoV-2 and coronaviruses. Antigens of these TCRs are unknown. CD4+ T cells from unexposed donors were obtained before the COVID-19 pandemic (2011-2018). The cells were cultured for roughly 11 days before CD4+ T cells were isolated. Assay used: immunoSEQ multiplex PCR; TCRdb lists only in-frame clones, some missing. The sample includes about 18,000 clones, roughly 80% seen only once; the top ten take about a quarter. Sequencing was performed on CD4+ T cells from PBMCs, cultured in vitro. All receptors derive from a human donor in good health.

This chain links TRBV7-5 with TRBJ1-1. TRBV7-5 is an annotated pseudogene. The CDR3 loop spans 17 amino acids. The CDR3 is CARSPPLHPMRVAEAFF. The CDR3 DNA follows: TGTGCCAGAAGCCCTCCCCTACACCCCATGAGAGTCGCTGAAGCTTTCTTT.

This clone was detected a few times. This rearrangement joins TRBV4-1 to TRBJ1-5; the D gene is possibly TRBD1 (5 bases). CDR3 length: 14 amino acids. CDR1 and CDR2 (germline): MGHRA, YSYEKL. The CDR3 DNA sequence: TGCGCTGCGGGGCCAGTCGTAGGCAATCAGCCCCAGCATTTT. This sequence encodes CAAGPVVGNQPQHF.

The chain links TRBV10-3 to TRBJ1-5; maybe TRBD1 (6 bases). Deletions cut 0 bases from V and 5 bases from J, with 23 bases between. CDR3 size: 19 residues. CDR1 is ENHRY, CDR2 SYGVKD, per germline. The CDR3 DNA is TGTGCCATCAGTGAGTCTTTGGGTGGCAGGGGCCTGAGATATCAGCCCCAGCATTTT. Protein sequence: CAISESLGGRGLRYQPQHF.

This clone has only one observation. V gene TRBV10-3 combines with J gene TRBJ1-1; D not resolved. V lost 3 bases to trimming and J lost 4 bases, with 15 bases between them. Germline CDR1 reads ENHRY; CDR2 reads SYGVKD. CDR3 size: 15 residues. CDR3 in DNA: TGTGCCATCAGTGACTTGGAGGTACGAAGCACTGAAGCTTTCTTT. Protein: CAISDLEVRSTEAFF.

The genes are TRBV3-1 (or the pseudogene TRBV3-2) and TRBJ1-5, with D tentatively TRBD1 (5 bases). V lost 0 bases to trimming and J lost 4 bases, with 10 bases between them. CDR1 is LGHDT, CDR2 YNNKEL, per germline (reference sequence). The CDR3 totals 15 residues. CDR3 in DNA: TGTGCCAGCAGCCAAGATTTTGCAGGGAATCAGCCCCAGCATTTT. Translated, it gives CASSQDFAGNQPQHF.

This clone was recorded a few times. The chain joins TRBV6-4 to TRBJ2-3, with 8 bases aligning to TRBD2. CDR1 is MRHNA and CDR2 is SNTAGT in the germline V gene. V lost 4 bases to trimming and J lost 0 bases; unmatched junction nucleotides: 3. The CDR3 has 15 amino acids. The CDR3 loop reads CASSVSSGSTDTQYF. The CDR3 DNA follows: TGTGCCAGCAGTGTCTCTAGCGGGAGCACAGATACGCAGTATTTT.

This clone was found a few times. V gene TRBV24-1 combines with J gene TRBJ2-2; weak D call: TRBD1 (5 bases). V shed 5 bases and J shed 1 base, with 10 bases lying between them. CDR3 length equals 15 residues. Germline CDR1 is KGHDR and CDR2 is SFDVKD. The CDR3 region is CATSGLGQNTGELFF. The CDR3 nucleotides read TGTGCCACCAGTGGTCTCGGACAGAACACCGGGGAGCTGTTTTTT.

The J gene is TRBJ2-1, the V gene TRBV10-2; TRBD2 matches at 7 bases. The trim removed 4 bases at V and 2 bases at J, leaving 8 bases unmatched. CDR1 is WSHSY, CDR2 SAAADI, per germline. The CDR3 is 16 residues long. The CDR3 region has the DNA TGCGCCAGCAGTGGCCTGGCGGGGGAGGCCTACAATGAGCAGTTCTTC. Translated: CASSGLAGEAYNEQFF.

This clone has only a few counts. The chain uses TRBV6-5 and TRBJ1-2; D possibly corresponds to TRBD1 (6 bases). CDR1 is MNHEY and CDR2 is SVGAGI in the germline V gene. Trimming took off 4 bases at V and 1 base at J, with 13 bases between the two ends. The CDR3 extends over 15 amino acids. CDR3 nucleotide sequence: TGTGCCAGCAGTTCCCAAGAACAGGGTAACTATGGCTACACCTTC. As protein: CASSSQEQGNYGYTF.

V is TRBV10-3 and J is TRBJ1-2, with D possibly TRBD1 on 6 matching bases. The germline V gene encodes CDR1 ENHRY and CDR2 SYGVKD. V was cut by 2 bases and J by 3 bases, with 13 bases left in between. The CDR3 loop spans 15 amino acids. CDR3 coding DNA: TGTGCCATCAGTGAGAGGGCAGGGGTCGACTATGGCTACACCTTC. Its protein is CAISERAGVDYGYTF.

This clone appeared a few times. In DNA, the CDR3 is TGTGCCATCAGTGCCCTAGCGGGTATTAAGGGTAATGAGCAGTTCTTC. Residues: CAISALAGIKGNEQFF. The chain links TRBV10-3 to TRBJ2-1; 8 bases align to TRBD2. Germline CDR1 ENHRY, CDR2 SYGVKD. This CDR3 spans 16 amino acids. The V gene end was trimmed by 4 bases and the J gene end by 7 bases; junction bases not matched to a gene: 12.

V is TRBV2 and J is TRBJ2-6; tentative D call: TRBD2 (6 bases). Germline lookup yields CDR1 SNHLY and CDR2 FYNNEI. CDR3 length: 17 amino acids. V was clipped by 3 bases and J by 0 bases, with 12 bases between them. The CDR3 nucleotides read TGTGCCAGCAGTGAGGAGGGGCGGACCTCTGGGGCCAACGTCCTGACTTTC. Translated, it gives CASSEEGRTSGANVLTF.

V and J are TRBV10-3 and TRBJ1-3; D call uncertain. CDR3 size: 15 residues. V was trimmed by 2 bases and J by 2 bases, leaving 10 bases between them. Germline CDR1 ENHRY, CDR2 SYGVKD. CDR3 residues: CAISEGPNTGNTIYF. The CDR3 nucleotides read TGTGCCATCAGTGAGGGCCCGAACACTGGAAACACCATATATTTT.

The chain combines TRBV13 with TRBJ1-1; TRBD1 might be the D (6 bases). The CDR3 contains 13 residues. V was clipped by 2 bases and J by 6 bases, with 10 bases between them. The germline CDR1 and CDR2 sequences are PRHDT and FYEKMQ (reference sequence). CDR3 coding DNA: TGTGCCAGCAGCTTATCAGGGGTCCCTGAAGCTTTCTTT. Its translation is CASSLSGVPEAFF.

V gene TRBV30 combines with J gene TRBJ2-6; D uncertain. CDR3 length equals 13 residues. CDR1 GTSNPN and CDR2 SVGIG come from the germline V gene (reference sequence). Trimming cost V 1 base and J 9 bases, with 10 bases left between them. The DNA for the CDR3 is TGTGCCTGGAGTGAAAGCTACCTCAACGTCCTGACTTTC. Protein sequence: CAWSESYLNVLTF.

The chain carries TRBV28 and TRBJ1-1; D unresolved. The V gene's germline CDR1 is MDHEN and CDR2 SYDVKM. V lost 5 bases and J 0 bases, leaving 7 bases between the germline ends. CDR3 length: 13 amino acids. The CDR3 DNA is TGTGCCAGCAGTCCAAGGGTGAACACTGAAGCTTTCTTT. Amino acid sequence: CASSPRVNTEAFF.

In DNA form, the CDR3 reads TGTGCCAGCAGCAATACTCGGCGGCACGAGCAGTACTTC. Its translation is CASSNTRRHEQYF. This chain links TRBV21-1 with TRBJ2-7; TRBD2, the table's D call, lacks a check against the DNA. TRBV21-1 is a documented pseudogene. The CDR3 loop spans 13 amino acids.

CDR3 DNA sequence: TGCGCCAGCAGCTGGGGGCAGGGGGCGGGGTACGAGCAGTACTTC. It specifies CASSWGQGAGYEQYF. The gene calls are TRBV5-1 and TRBJ2-7; TRBD1 matches at 8 bases. V lost 3 bases and J lost 4; bases outside the gene matches: 9. CDR3 length equals 15 residues. CDR1 and CDR2 from the germline V gene are SGHRS and YFSETQ.

This chain joins TRBV7-8 and TRBJ2-7; no clear D gene. V was shortened by 3 bases and J by 2 bases, with 14 bases between the two germline ends. The CDR3 runs to 15 residues. Germline CDR1 SGHVS, CDR2 FQNEAQ. Written as DNA, the CDR3 is TGTGCCAGCAGCTTTAGCTTAACTGGAGCCTACGAGCAGTACTTC. Translating gives CASSFSLTGAYEQYF.

The chain has TRBV7-6 and TRBJ2-3; 10 nucleotides agree with TRBD1. CDR1 is SGHVS, CDR2 FNYEAQ, per germline. The CDR3 length is 15 residues. Germline trimming cut 5 bases from V and 5 bases from J; bases unmatched to any gene: 7. The CDR3, as DNA: TGTGCCAGCAGCCAAGGACAGGGGGTTTTAGATACGCAGTATTTT. Residues: CASSQGQGVLDTQYF.

The chain is built from TRBV9 and TRBJ2-5; D remains ambiguous. The CDR3 length is 13 residues. Germline V lookup: CDR1 SGDLS, CDR2 YYNGEE. Trimming shortened V by 7 bases and J by 0 bases, and 10 bases separated the two germline ends. CDR3 nucleotides: TGTGCCAGCCATGAAGTAAACCAAGAGACCCAGTACTTC. Protein sequence: CASHEVNQETQYF.

The chain uses TRBV5-1 and TRBJ2-3, with 9 bases identical to TRBD1. The junction had 6 bases not matched to a gene; V was cut back by 3 bases and J by 4 bases. Germline V gene lookup returns CDR1 SGHRS and CDR2 YFSETQ. The CDR3 spans 15 residues. The DNA of the CDR3 is TGCGCCAGCAGCTGGACAGGGGCCCCCTCAGATACGCAGTATTTT. Its protein is CASSWTGAPSDTQYF.

The rearrangement uses TRBV30 and TRBJ1-2; tentative D call: TRBD1 (6 bases). V was pared by 4 bases and J by 0 bases, with 15 bases between. CDR3 size: 15 residues. The germline V gene has CDR1 GTSNPN and CDR2 SVGIG (reference sequence). CDR3 sequence (DNA): TGTGCCTGGACCCGGAAACAGGGATCTAACTATGGCTACACCTTC. Translating gives CAWTRKQGSNYGYTF.

This chain links TRBV7-3 with TRBJ2-1; D is perhaps TRBD2 (6 bases). CDR1 is SGHTA, CDR2 FQGTGA, per germline. V shed 3 bases and J shed 0 bases, with 6 bases lying between them. The CDR3 extends over 14 amino acids. CDR3 sequence (DNA): TGTGCCAGCAGCTTCGGGGGCTCCTACAATGAGCAGTTCTTC. Protein product: CASSFGGSYNEQFF.

The chain joins TRBV19 to TRBJ1-2; 7 bases are a match to TRBD1. The CDR3 consists of 14 residues. J gave up 8 bases and V 5 bases, and 11 bases lay outside the gene matches. CDR1 and CDR2 (germline): LNHDA, SQIVND (reference sequence). The CDR3 loop reads CASSSQGRPWGYTF. CDR3 coding DNA: TGTGCCAGTAGTTCACAGGGGCGGCCTTGGGGCTACACCTTC.

V is TRBV7-9 and J is TRBJ2-2, with 8 positions matching TRBD2. This CDR3 is built from 14 residues. J gave up 4 bases and V 4 bases, and 2 bases lay outside the gene matches. The germline V gene has CDR1 SEHNR and CDR2 FQNEAQ (reference sequence). This CDR3 is CASSSGGPTGELFF. The CDR3 coding sequence is TGTGCCAGCAGCTCGGGGGGGCCCACCGGGGAGCTGTTTTTT.

The rearrangement uses TRBV28 and TRBJ1-2, with TRBD1 matching over 9 bases. The J segment lost 5 bases and the V segment lost 9 bases, leaving 13 bases of the junction unmatched. The V gene's germline CDR1 is MDHEN and CDR2 SYDVKM. The CDR3 has 15 amino acids. The CDR3 loop is CASKRPGQGAYGYTF. The CDR3 DNA sequence: TGTGCCAGTAAGAGGCCGGGACAGGGAGCTTATGGCTACACCTTC.

The chain is built from TRBV18 and TRBJ2-1; D might be TRBD1 (5 bases). CDR3 length: 14 residues. The V gene lost 2 bases and the J gene lost 9 bases, with 14 bases spanning the gap. CDR1 and CDR2 from the germline V gene are KGHSH and LQKENI. The CDR3 DNA is TGTGCCAGCTCACCAAAGGGGTCAGCACCTGAGCAGTTCTTC. It codes for CASSPKGSAPEQFF.

The rearrangement joins TRBV10-3 to TRBJ2-6; tentative D call: TRBD1 (6 bases). The ends were cut back, 2 bases at V and 4 bases at J, with 15 bases in the middle. From germline, CDR1 is ENHRY and CDR2 SYGVKD. The CDR3 covers 17 residues. For the CDR3, the DNA is TGTGCCATCAGTGAGCCCTTCACAGGGACCGGGGCCAACGTCCTGACTTTC. Protein: CAISEPFTGTGANVLTF.

The chain carries TRBV6-5 and TRBJ2-3, with a tentative D call TRBD2 (5 bases). The V end was cut by 7 bases, the J end by 6 bases, with 14 bases between. There are 13 residues in the CDR3. CDR1 MNHEY and CDR2 SVGAGI come from the germline V gene. For the CDR3, the DNA is TGTGCCAGCACCGCCACTAGTTCGGATACGCAGTATTTT. It codes for CASTATSSDTQYF.